A single sample gave rise to the 19 T cell receptor beta chains below, sequenced in a study of T-cell reconstitution after alpha-beta-depleted transplantation in children. Preparation of the TCRbeta library involved a method that used unique molecular identifiers. Using its own MiXCR run on the PCR reads, TCRdb lists one record per CDR3 protein. The data contain some 840,000 distinct CDR3 sequences, less than 20% of them singletons. The sample was PBMCs, mostly from graft donor cells, taken 360 days after TCRalphabeta/CD19-depleted stem cell transplant. These receptors came from a male patient between 10 and 17 years old who had a stem cell transplant for acute lymphoblastic leukemia, so the T cells may come from the graft donor.

This chain uses TRBV9 with TRBJ2-1, with TRBD2 matching over 14 bases. Germline V gene data show CDR1 as SGDLS and CDR2 as YYNGEE. The CDR3 length is 17 residues. The junction had 12 bases not matched to a gene; V was cut back by 3 bases and J by 10 bases. This chain's CDR3 is CASSATSGTSGSNEQFF. The CDR3 DNA reads TGTGCCAGCAGCGCGACGTCCGGGACTAGCGGGAGTAACGAGCAGTTCTTC.

This rearrangement joins TRBV10-3 to TRBJ2-1; D unclear. The germline gives CDR1 ENHRY, CDR2 SYGVKD. This CDR3 is 11 amino acids long. V lost 8 bases and J 4 bases, leaving 6 bases between the germline ends. CDR3 loop: CAIWQYNEQFF. CDR3 coding DNA: TGTGCCATCTGGCAGTACAATGAGCAGTTCTTC.

The chain joins TRBV5-5 to TRBJ2-1; the D gene is possibly TRBD1 (6 bases). The CDR3 loop spans 15 amino acids. CDR1 and CDR2 (germline): SGHKS, YYEKEE (reference sequence). V was trimmed by 7 bases and J by 0 bases, leaving 14 bases between them. The CDR3: CASQKDSSSYNEQFF. As DNA, the CDR3 is TGTGCCAGCCAAAAGGACAGTAGCTCCTACAATGAGCAGTTCTTC.

The sample holds many counts of this clonotype. The chain has TRBV27 and TRBJ1-2; D unresolved. Trimming cost V 5 bases and J 4 bases, with 17 bases left between them. In germline, CDR1 is MNHEY, CDR2 SMNVEV (reference sequence). This CDR3 is 15 amino acids long. CDR3 nucleotide sequence: TGTGCCAGCAGTACTTTGCCGAAGGAGATCTATGGCTACACCTTC. Its translation is CASSTLPKEIYGYTF.

Here the CDR3 reads CASSQDQWGTGDTDTQYF. The CDR3 DNA reads TGTGCCAGCAGCCAAGATCAATGGGGGACAGGAGACACAGATACGCAGTATTTT. The chain links TRBV3-1 to TRBJ2-3; TRBD1 matches at 8 bases. This CDR3 is built from 18 residues. Germline V gives CDR1 LGHDT, CDR2 YNNKEL (reference sequence). Trimming took 0 bases from V and 2 from J; bases not matched to a gene: 10.

The chain is built from TRBV6-5 and TRBJ1-3; tentatively, D is TRBD1 (6 bases). This CDR3 comprises 16 residues. Germline V gene sequence: CDR1 MNHEY, CDR2 SVGAGI. V lost 2 bases, J lost 0 bases, and 11 bases lay in between. CDR3 in amino acids: CASSYRGHVSGNTIYF. The CDR3, as DNA: TGTGCCAGCAGTTACCGGGGACATGTCTCTGGAAACACCATATATTTT.

This clonotype came up a few times. The chain has TRBV9 and TRBJ2-5; D is unresolved. The CDR3 runs 15 residues. The ends were cut back, 5 bases at V and 1 base at J, with 15 bases in the middle. Germline values: CDR1 SGDLS, CDR2 YYNGEE. CDR3 in DNA: TGTGCCAGCAGTCTAGAGCCTGGGTCCCAAGAGACCCAGTACTTC. Amino acids: CASSLEPGSQETQYF. Together with reference TRBV9 and TRBJ2-5, the CDR3 gives the full variable domain: DSGVTQTPKHLITATGQRVTLRCSPRSGDLSVYWYQQSLDQGLQFLIQYYNGEERAKGNILERFSAQQFPDLHSELNLSSLELGDSALYFCASSLEPGSQETQYFGPGTRLLVL.

J is TRBJ2-6 and V is TRBV7-1, with 9 bases lining up with TRBD1. TRBV7-1 belongs to the ORF category, with a function that is uncertain. This CDR3 has 17 residues. V shed 3 bases, J shed 2 bases, and the junction held 5 bases outside the gene matches. The CDR3 nucleotides are TGTGCCAGCAGCTCGGGACAGGGAAGGACTGGGGCCAACGTCCTGACTTTC. Translating it yields CASSSGQGRTGANVLTF.

The chain is built from TRBV4-1 and TRBJ1-1, with D unresolved. The germline gives CDR1 MGHRA, CDR2 YSYEKL. The CDR3 covers 12 residues. V was pared by 1 base and J by 7 bases, with 7 bases between. CDR3 in DNA: TGCGCCAGCAGCCAAGGTTTAGTTGAAGCTTTCTTT. Its protein is CASSQGLVEAFF.

This clonotype was recorded many times. Here the CDR3 DNA reads TGTGCCAGCACTCACCAGCTAGCGGGAGGGGAGCTGTTTTTT. Translated, it gives CASTHQLAGGELFF. The chain recombines TRBV12-3 or TRBV12-4 with TRBJ2-2, with 9 bases identical to TRBD2. The CDR3 runs 14 residues. Trimming removed 7 bases from V and 8 bases from J; junction bases left unmatched: 8.

There are a few counts of this clonotype. The chain joins TRBV29-1 to TRBJ2-7; TRBD2 is a possible D gene (5 bases). Germline lookup yields CDR1 SQVTM and CDR2 ANQGSEA. Trimming removed 4 bases from V and 2 bases from J, with 18 bases in between. This CDR3 contains 15 residues. The CDR3: CSVAPRSSEAYEQYF. The CDR3 coding sequence is TGCAGCGTTGCCCCGAGGAGTAGCGAAGCCTACGAGCAGTACTTC.

The chain recombines TRBV5-1 with TRBJ2-1, with 11 bases lining up with TRBD2. Germline CDR1 and CDR2: SGHRS and YFSETQ. The trim removed 4 bases at V and 9 bases at J, leaving 12 bases unmatched. The length of the CDR3 is 16 residues. CDR3 DNA: TGCGCCAGCAGCCGCCTTAGCGGGAGGGCCTCAACTGAGCAGTTCTTC. This sequence encodes CASSRLSGRASTEQFF.

J is TRBJ1-1 and V is TRBV12-3 or TRBV12-4; no firm D call. The CDR3 is made up of 12 amino acids. Deletions cut 5 bases from V and 0 bases from J, with 4 bases between. The chain's CDR3 is CASSDMNTEAFF. CDR3 coding DNA: TGTGCCAGCAGTGATATGAACACTGAAGCTTTCTTT.

The chain is built from TRBV9 and TRBJ2-7, with TRBD1 identical over 7 bases. The CDR3 is made up of 14 amino acids. The V segment lost 4 bases and the J segment 6 bases; nucleotides outside the gene matches: 10. Germline V gene data show CDR1 as SGDLS and CDR2 as YYNGEE. The CDR3 loop reads CASSTKGAMGEQYF. CDR3 nucleotide sequence: TGTGCCAGCAGCACCAAGGGGGCGATGGGCGAGCAGTACTTC.

J is TRBJ1-2 and V is TRBV20-1; D gene uncertain. The germline V gene has CDR1 DFQATT and CDR2 SNEGSKA (reference sequence). V shed 1 base and J shed 2 bases, with 8 bases lying between them. The CDR3 extends over 13 amino acids. The CDR3 DNA is TGCAGTGCTAGAGTTCGGGGAAACTATGGCTACACCTTC. It is translated as CSARVRGNYGYTF.

This chain links TRBV2 with TRBJ1-6; the match to TRBD1 covers 7 bases. The germline gives CDR1 SNHLY, CDR2 FYNNEI. The CDR3 has 11 residues. V lost 9 bases, J lost 16 bases, and 9 bases stayed unmatched. CDR3 sequence reads: CASAPGQILHF. The CDR3 DNA reads TGTGCCAGTGCTCCGGGACAGATACTCCACTTT. The full variable domain, rest sourced from reference TRBV2 and TRBJ1-6, is EPEVTQTPSHQVTQMGQEVILRCVPISNHLYFYWYRQILGQKVEFLVSFYNNEISEKSEIFDDQFSVERPDGSNFTLKIRSTKLEDSAMYFCASAPGQILHFGNGTRLTVT.

In this sample, this clonotype turned up a few times. This chain joins TRBV5-1 and TRBJ2-1; TRBD2 aligns across 8 bases. J was trimmed by 2 bases and V by 3 bases; bases with no gene match: 19. There are 20 residues in the CDR3. The germline gives CDR1 SGHRS, CDR2 YFSETQ. CDR3 sequence reads: CASSWGGAFGGRPPYNEQFF. CDR3 nucleotides: TGCGCCAGCAGCTGGGGGGGCGCTTTTGGCGGGAGGCCCCCCTACAATGAGCAGTTCTTC.

The chain is built from TRBV24-1 and TRBJ2-1, with 11 bases matching TRBD2. The V gene's germline CDR1 is KGHDR and CDR2 SFDVKD. The CDR3 has 17 residues. J was trimmed by 3 bases and V by 4 bases; bases with no gene match: 7. CDR3 protein: CATSDSSGTSGYNEQFF. The CDR3 coding sequence is TGTGCCACCAGTGACTCCAGCGGGACTAGCGGCTACAATGAGCAGTTCTTC.

This clonotype was recorded at least ten times. V and J are TRBV9 and TRBJ1-2; D is ambiguous. The CDR3 length is 14 residues. Germline V gene data show CDR1 as SGDLS and CDR2 as YYNGEE. Between the trimmed V and J ends, which lost 4 bases and 5 bases, there was a span of 15 bases. CDR3 DNA sequence: TGTGCCAGCAGCCCCACCCAACGGATTTATGGCTACACCTTC. Protein: CASSPTQRIYGYTF. Based on the CDR3 plus reference TRBV9 and TRBJ1-2, the full variable domain is DSGVTQTPKHLITATGQRVTLRCSPRSGDLSVYWYQQSLDQGLQFLIQYYNGEERAKGNILERFSAQQFPDLHSELNLSSLELGDSALYFCASSPTQRIYGYTFGSGTRLTVV.